These T cell receptor beta chains were read from a single sample in a study of blood T cell repertoires in COVID-19. Clones were sequenced by immunoSEQ multiplex PCR, and TCRdb holds only the in-frame ones, with some missing. Among some 200,000 clones, about 91% were seen once, and the ten largest hold around 1.2%. Sequences were obtained from peripheral blood. The source is a man between 25 and 39 years old with acute or convalescent COVID-19. CDR3s include the opening cysteine and the closing phenylalanine or tryptophan. D genes are given only for firm matches. The size of a clone is reported for some rows only, either as once, few or many, or as a class for expanded clones.

TGCGCCAGCAGCTTGACCACGACACTCACCGGGGAGCTGTTTTTT,CASSLTTTLTGELFF,.,TRBJ2-2,.,15,TRBV5-1
TGTGCCAGCAGTTATTCAGGGTTGGGTGGCTACACCTTC,CASSYSGLGGYTF,.,TRBJ1-2,.,13,TRBV6-5
TGTGCCAGCAGTTTACAGGGGGGAGGGAACACTGAAGCTTTCTTT,CASSLQGGGNTEAFF,TRBD1,TRBJ1-1,once,15,TRBV28
TGTGCCAGCAGCCTTTCACACGAACCGGGGACTGAAGCTTTCTTT,CASSLSHEPGTEAFF,.,TRBJ1-1,.,15,TRBV7-6
TGTGCCAGCAGACGTACTAGCTACGAGCAGTACTTC,CASRRTSYEQYF,.,TRBJ2-7,.,12,TRBV2
TGCGCCAGCAGTGACCGACAGGGATCTGAGCAGTTCTTC,CASSDRQGSEQFF,TRBD1,TRBJ2-1,.,13,TRBV10-2
TGTGCCTGGAGTGTCTTGATCCCAGGGCGGCAAGAGACCCAGTACTTC,CAWSVLIPGRQETQYF,.,TRBJ2-5,once,16,TRBV30
TGTGCCTGGAGTGTAAGTGGGCTGAAGAAACTGTTTTTT,CAWSVSGLKKLFF,.,TRBJ1-4,.,13,TRBV30
TGCGCCAGCAGGGAGTTTTCGGGGACCGGGGAGCTGTTTTTT,CASREFSGTGELFF,.,TRBJ2-2,.,14,TRBV10-1
TGTGCCAGCAGTCTACCCCCCACGGGGTATTTAGGTGACTACGAGCAGTACTTC,CASSLPPTGYLGDYEQYF,.,TRBJ2-7,.,18,TRBV6-6
TGTGCCAGTAGTATTGGCCGGCTGTCCGGCGGTTCACCCCTCCACTTT,CASSIGRLSGGSPLHF,.,TRBJ1-6,few,16,TRBV19
TGTGCCAGCAGCTTGGAGGGCGGGAGGAGCACCGGGGAGCTGTTTTTT,CASSLEGGRSTGELFF,TRBD2,TRBJ2-2,.,16,TRBV5-4
TGTGCCAGCGGAACACAGGGGTCTGGGGCCAACGTCCTGACTTTC,CASGTQGSGANVLTF,TRBD1,TRBJ2-6,.,15,TRBV6-5
TGTGCCAGCAGTTCCAGGGGTCCCTACGAGCAGTACTTC,CASSSRGPYEQYF,.,TRBJ2-7,.,13,TRBV28
TGTGCCAGCAGCTTTCGACAGGGCGGGGTTGGCTATGGCTACACCTTC,CASSFRQGGVGYGYTF,TRBD1,TRBJ1-2,.,16,TRBV7-6
TGTGCCAGCAGCCAAGAACTGTTTCAAGAGACCCAGTACTTC,CASSQELFQETQYF,.,TRBJ2-5,.,14,TRBV14
TGTGCCAGCAGTTTAGCTCCGGTGAGGGGGGAGCTGTTTTTT,CASSLAPVRGELFF,.,TRBJ2-2,.,14,TRBV28